This T cell receptor (beta chain) was recovered during a study of spatial heterogeneity in lung cancer. The wider study: Consistently, beta-chain sequences turned up in larger numbers than alpha-chain sequences did. In the raw reads, each unique TCR and UMI combination was present more than ten times on average.

This clonotype came up many times. TCRdb itself ran the 5' RACE reads through MiXCR, one entry per CDR3 protein. The sample has about 4,400 distinct CDR3 sequences; roughly 23% are singletons. Time point noted: sample taken at primary tumor resection. Unsorted whole RNA from tumor, nontumor lung or frozen PBMC underwent sequencing. Untreated early-stage non-small cell lung cancer patients, some 70 in total, were the donors. In germline, CDR1 is SGHTA, CDR2 FQGNSA. V dropped 6 bases and J dropped 2; count of bases not matched to a gene: 4. CDR3 length: 15 amino acids. This TCR came from a female donor with early-stage non-small cell lung cancer. This chain links TRBV7-2 with TRBJ2-4, with TRBD1 matching over 10 bases. Sequenced material: normal lung tissue next to the tumor, taken at surgery. CDR3 amino acids: CASSLTGGSKNIQYF. DNA of the CDR3: TGTGCCAGCAGTTTGACAGGGGGCTCCAAAAACATTCAGTACTTC.